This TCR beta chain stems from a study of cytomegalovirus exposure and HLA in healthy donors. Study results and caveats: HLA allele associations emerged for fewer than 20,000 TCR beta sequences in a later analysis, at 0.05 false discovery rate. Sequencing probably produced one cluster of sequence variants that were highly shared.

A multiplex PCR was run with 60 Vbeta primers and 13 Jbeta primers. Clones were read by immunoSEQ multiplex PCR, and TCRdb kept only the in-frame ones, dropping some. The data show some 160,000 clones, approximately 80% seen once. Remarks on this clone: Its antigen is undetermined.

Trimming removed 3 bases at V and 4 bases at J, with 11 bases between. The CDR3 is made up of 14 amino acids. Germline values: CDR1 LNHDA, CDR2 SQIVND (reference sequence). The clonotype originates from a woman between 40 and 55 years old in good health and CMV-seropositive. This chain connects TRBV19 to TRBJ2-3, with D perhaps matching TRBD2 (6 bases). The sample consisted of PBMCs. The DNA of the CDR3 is TGTGCCAGTAGTATTAGGAGGGTTTCAGATACGCAGTATTTT. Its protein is CASSIRRVSDTQYF. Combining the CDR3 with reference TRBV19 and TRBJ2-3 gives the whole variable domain DGGITQSPKYLFRKEGQNVTLSCEQNLNHDAMYWYRQDPGQGLRLIYYSQIVNDFQKGDIAEGYSVSREKKESFPLTVTSAQKNPTAFYLCASSIRRVSDTQYFGPGTRLTVL.